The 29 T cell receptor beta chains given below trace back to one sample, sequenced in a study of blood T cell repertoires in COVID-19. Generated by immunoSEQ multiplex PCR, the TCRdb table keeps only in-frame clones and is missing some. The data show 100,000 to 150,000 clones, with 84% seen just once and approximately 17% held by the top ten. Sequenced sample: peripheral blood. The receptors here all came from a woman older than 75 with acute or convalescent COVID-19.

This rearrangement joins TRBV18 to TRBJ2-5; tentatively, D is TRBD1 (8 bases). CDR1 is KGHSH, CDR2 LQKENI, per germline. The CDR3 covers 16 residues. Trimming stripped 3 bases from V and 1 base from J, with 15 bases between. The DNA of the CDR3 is TGTGCCAGCTCACCCCTGGACAGGGAGGGCCAAGAGACCCAGTACTTC. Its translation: CASSPLDREGQETQYF.

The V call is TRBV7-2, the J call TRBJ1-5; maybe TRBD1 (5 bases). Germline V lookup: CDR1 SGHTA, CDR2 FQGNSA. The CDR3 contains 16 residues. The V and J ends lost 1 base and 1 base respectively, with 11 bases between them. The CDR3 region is CASSLDIGGSNQPQHF. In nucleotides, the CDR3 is TGTGCCAGCAGCTTAGACATCGGGGGGAGCAATCAGCCCCAGCATTTT.

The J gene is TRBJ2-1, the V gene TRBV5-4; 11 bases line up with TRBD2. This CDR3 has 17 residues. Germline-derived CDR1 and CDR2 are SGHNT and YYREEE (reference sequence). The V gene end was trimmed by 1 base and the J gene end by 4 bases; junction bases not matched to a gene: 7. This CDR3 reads CASSLMGLAGGYNEQFF. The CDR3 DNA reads TGTGCCAGCAGCTTGATGGGGCTAGCGGGGGGTTACAATGAGCAGTTCTTC.

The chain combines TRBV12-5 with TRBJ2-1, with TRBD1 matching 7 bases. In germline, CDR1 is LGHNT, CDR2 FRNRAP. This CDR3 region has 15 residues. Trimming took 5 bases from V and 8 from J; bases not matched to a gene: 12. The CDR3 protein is CASGAFTGVFDEQFF. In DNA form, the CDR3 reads TGTGCTAGTGGTGCCTTCACAGGGGTCTTCGATGAGCAGTTCTTC.

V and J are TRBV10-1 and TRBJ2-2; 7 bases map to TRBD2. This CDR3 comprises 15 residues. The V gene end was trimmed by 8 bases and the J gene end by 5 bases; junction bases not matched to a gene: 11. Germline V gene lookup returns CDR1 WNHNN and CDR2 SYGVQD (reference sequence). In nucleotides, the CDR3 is TGCGCCAGCGGGAAAGGCGGGAGCAGGACCGGGGAGCTGTTTTTT. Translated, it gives CASGKGGSRTGELFF.

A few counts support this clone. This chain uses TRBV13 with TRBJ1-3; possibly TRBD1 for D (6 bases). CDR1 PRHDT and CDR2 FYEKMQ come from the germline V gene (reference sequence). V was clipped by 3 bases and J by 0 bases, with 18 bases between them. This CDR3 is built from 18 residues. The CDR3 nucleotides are TGTGCCAGCAGCTTCGGGTACGTTACAGGGAGCTCTGGAAACACCATATATTTT. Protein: CASSFGYVTGSSGNTIYF.

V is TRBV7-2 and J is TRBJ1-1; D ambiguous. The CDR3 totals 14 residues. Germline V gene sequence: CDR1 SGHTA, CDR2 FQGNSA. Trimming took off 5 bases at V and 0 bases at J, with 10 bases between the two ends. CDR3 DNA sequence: TGTGCCAGCAGCCCTGCGGGGTTGAACACTGAAGCTTTCTTT. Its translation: CASSPAGLNTEAFF.

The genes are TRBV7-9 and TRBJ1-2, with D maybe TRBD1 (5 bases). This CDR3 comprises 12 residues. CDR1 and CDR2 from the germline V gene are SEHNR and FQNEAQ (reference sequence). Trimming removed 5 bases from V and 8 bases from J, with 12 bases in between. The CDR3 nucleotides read TGTGCCAGCAGCGCAGGGTCTAGGGGCTACACCTTC. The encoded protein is CASSAGSRGYTF.

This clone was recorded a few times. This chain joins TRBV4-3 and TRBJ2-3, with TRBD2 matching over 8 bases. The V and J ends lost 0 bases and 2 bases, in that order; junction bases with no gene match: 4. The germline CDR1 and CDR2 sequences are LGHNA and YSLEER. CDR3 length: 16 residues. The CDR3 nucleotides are TGCGCCAGCAGCCAAGAGCAGCGGGGGTACACAGATACGCAGTATTTT. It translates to CASSQEQRGYTDTQYF.

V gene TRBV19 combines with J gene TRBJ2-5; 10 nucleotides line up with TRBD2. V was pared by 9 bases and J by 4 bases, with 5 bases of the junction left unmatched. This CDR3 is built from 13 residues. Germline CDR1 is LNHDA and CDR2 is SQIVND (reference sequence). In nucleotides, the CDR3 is TGTGCCAGCAGAGCGGGGGGGGGAGAGACCCAGTACTTC. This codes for CASRAGGGETQYF. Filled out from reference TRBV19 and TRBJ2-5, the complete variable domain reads DGGITQSPKYLFRKEGQNVTLSCEQNLNHDAMYWYRQDPGQGLRLIYYSQIVNDFQKGDIAEGYSVSREKKESFPLTVTSAQKNPTAFYLCASRAGGGETQYFGPGTRLLVL.

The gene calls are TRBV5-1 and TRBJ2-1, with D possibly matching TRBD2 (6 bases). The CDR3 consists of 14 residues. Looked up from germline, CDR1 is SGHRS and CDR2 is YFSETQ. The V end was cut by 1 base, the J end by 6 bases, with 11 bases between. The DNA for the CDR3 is TGCGCCAGCAGCTTGTGGCGGGAAGGCAATGAGCAGTTCTTC. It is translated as CASSLWREGNEQFF.

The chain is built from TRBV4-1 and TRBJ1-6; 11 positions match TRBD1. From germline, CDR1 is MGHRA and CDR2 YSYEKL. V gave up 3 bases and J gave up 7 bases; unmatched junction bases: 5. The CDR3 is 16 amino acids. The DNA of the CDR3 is TGCGCCAGCAGCCACCTGGACAGGGGGCGCAATTCACCCCTCCACTTT. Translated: CASSHLDRGRNSPLHF.

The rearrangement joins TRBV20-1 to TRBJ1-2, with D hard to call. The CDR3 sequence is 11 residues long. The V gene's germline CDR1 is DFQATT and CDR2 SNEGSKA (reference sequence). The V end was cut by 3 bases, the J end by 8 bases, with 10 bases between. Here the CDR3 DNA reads TGCAGTGCTAGTGGAGGTGTCGGCTACACCTTC. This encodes CSASGGVGYTF.

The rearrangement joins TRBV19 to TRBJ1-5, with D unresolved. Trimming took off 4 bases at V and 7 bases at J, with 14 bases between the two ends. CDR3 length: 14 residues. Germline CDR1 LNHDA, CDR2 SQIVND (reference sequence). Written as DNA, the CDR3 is TGTGCCAGTAGTAAAGACTCTACCAGGCAGCCCCAGCATTTT. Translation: CASSKDSTRQPQHF.

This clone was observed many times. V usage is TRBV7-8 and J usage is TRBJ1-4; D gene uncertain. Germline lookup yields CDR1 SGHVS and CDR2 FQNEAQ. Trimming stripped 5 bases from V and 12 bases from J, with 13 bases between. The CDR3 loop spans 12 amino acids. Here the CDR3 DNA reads TGTGCCAGCAGCCGTGATAGATTGGAACTGTTTTTT. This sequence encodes CASSRDRLELFF. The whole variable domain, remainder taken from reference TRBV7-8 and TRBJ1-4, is GAGVSQSPRYKVAKRGQDVALRCDPISGHVSLFWYQQALGQGPEFLTYFQNEAQLDKSGLPSDRFFAERPEGSVSTLKIQRTQQEDSAVYLCASSRDRLELFFGSGTQLSVL.

The CDR3 sequence: CASSQVRTGVSEQYF. The CDR3 DNA reads as TGCGCCAGCAGCCAAGTAAGGACAGGGGTTTCCGAGCAGTACTTC. The chain combines TRBV4-3 with TRBJ2-7, with 9 bases that match TRBD1. The CDR3 is 15 amino acids. V lost 1 base and J lost 6; bases outside the gene matches: 7. The germline V gene encodes CDR1 LGHNA and CDR2 YSLEER.

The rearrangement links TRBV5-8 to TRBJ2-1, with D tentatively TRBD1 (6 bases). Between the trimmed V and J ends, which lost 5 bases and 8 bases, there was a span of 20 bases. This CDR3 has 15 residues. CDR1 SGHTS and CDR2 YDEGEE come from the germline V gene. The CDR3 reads CASSYGQLREHEQFF. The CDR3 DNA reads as TGTGCCAGCAGTTATGGACAGCTAAGGGAGCATGAGCAGTTCTTC.

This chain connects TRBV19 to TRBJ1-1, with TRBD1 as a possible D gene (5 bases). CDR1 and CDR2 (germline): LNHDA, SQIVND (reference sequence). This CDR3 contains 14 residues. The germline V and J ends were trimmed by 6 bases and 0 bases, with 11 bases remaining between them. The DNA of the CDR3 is TGTGCCAGTAGGGTGACAGCCATGAACACTGAAGCTTTCTTT. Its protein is CASRVTAMNTEAFF.

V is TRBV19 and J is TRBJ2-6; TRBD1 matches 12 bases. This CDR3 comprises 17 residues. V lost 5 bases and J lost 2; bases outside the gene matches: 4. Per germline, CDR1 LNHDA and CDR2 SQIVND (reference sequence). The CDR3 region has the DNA TGTGCCAGTAGTCCGGGGACAGGGGGCACTGGGGCCAACGTCCTGACTTTC. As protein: CASSPGTGGTGANVLTF.

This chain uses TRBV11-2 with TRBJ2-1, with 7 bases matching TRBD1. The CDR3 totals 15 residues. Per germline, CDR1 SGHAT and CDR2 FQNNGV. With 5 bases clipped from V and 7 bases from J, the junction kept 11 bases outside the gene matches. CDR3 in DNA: TGTGCCAGCAGCCCGAGACAGGGAAGGTATAATGAGCAGTTCTTC. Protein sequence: CASSPRQGRYNEQFF.

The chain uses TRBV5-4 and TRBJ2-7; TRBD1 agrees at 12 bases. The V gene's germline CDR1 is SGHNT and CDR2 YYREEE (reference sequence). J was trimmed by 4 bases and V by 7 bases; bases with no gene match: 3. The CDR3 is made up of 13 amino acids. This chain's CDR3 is CASRDRGQYEQYF. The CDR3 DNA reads TGTGCCAGCCGGGACAGGGGGCAGTACGAGCAGTACTTC.

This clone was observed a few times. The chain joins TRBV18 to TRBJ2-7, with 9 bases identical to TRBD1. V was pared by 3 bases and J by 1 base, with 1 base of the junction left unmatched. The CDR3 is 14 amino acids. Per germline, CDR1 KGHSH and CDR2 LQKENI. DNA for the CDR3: TGTGCCAGCTCACCCGACAGGGGGTCCTACGAGCAGTACTTC. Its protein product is CASSPDRGSYEQYF.

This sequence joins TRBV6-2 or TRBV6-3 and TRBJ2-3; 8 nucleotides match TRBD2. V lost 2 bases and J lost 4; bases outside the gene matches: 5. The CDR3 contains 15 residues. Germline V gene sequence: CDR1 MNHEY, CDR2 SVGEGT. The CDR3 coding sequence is TGTGCCAGCAGTTACCTCCTAGCGGGCCCAGATACGCAGTATTTT. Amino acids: CASSYLLAGPDTQYF.

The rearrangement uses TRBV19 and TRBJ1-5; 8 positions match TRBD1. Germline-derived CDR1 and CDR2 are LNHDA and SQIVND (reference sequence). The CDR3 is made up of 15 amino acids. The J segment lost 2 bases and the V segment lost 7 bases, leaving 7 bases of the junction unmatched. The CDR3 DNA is TGTGCCAGTAAGGAGCAGGACAGGGGCAATCAGCCCCAGCATTTT. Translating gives CASKEQDRGNQPQHF.

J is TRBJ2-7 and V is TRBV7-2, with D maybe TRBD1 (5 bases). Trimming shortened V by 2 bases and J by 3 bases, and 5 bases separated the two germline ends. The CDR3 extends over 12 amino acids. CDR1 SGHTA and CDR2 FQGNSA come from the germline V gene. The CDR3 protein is CASSLTGYEQYF. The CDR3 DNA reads TGTGCCAGCAGCTTAACAGGCTACGAGCAGTACTTC.

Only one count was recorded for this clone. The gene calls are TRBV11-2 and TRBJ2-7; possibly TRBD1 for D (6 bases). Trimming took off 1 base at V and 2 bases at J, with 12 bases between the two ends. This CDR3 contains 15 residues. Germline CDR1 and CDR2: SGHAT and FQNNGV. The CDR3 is CASSLVPGATYEQYF. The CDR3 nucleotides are TGTGCCAGCAGCTTAGTACCAGGGGCAACCTACGAGCAGTACTTC.

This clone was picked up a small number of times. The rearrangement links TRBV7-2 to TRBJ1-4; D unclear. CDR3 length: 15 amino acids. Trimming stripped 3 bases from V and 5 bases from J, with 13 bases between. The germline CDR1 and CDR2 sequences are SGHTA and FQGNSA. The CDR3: CASSFLGERNEKLFF. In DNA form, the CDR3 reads TGTGCCAGCAGCTTCTTAGGAGAAAGGAATGAAAAACTGTTTTTT.

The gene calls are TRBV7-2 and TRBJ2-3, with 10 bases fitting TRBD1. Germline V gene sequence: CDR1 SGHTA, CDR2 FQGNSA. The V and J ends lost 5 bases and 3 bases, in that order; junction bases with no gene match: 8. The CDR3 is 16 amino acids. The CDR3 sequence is CASSPQDRGLTDTQYF. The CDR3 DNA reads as TGTGCCAGCAGCCCCCAAGACAGGGGGCTAACAGATACGCAGTATTTT. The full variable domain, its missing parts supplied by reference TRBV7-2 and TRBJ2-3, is GAGVSQSPSNKVTEKGKDVELRCDPISGHTALYWYRQSLGQGLEFLIYFQGNSAPDKSGLPSDRFSAERTGGSVSTLTIQRTQQEDSAVYLCASSPQDRGLTDTQYFGPGTRLTVL.

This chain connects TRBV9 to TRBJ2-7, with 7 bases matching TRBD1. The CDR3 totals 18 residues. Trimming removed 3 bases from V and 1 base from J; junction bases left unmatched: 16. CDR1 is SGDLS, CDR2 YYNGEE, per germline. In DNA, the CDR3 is TGTGCCAGCAGCGAAGGAGTATCCAACAGGGGTCAGTCCTACGAGCAGTACTTC. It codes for CASSEGVSNRGQSYEQYF. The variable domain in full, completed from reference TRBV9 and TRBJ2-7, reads DSGVTQTPKHLITATGQRVTLRCSPRSGDLSVYWYQQSLDQGLQFLIQYYNGEERAKGNILERFSAQQFPDLHSELNLSSLELGDSALYFCASSEGVSNRGQSYEQYFGPGTRLTVT.